The present TCR beta chain was sequenced within a study of blood T cells in healthy people across ages. Study at large: Template switching caught about one barcoded beta molecule for each two T cells. Study results and limitations: Calculation of diversity from one million T cells yielded estimates considered to be underestimates. Older age went with lower TCR beta diversity per million T cells, in a roughly linear way.

Turning to this clonotype: Its cognate antigen is unknown.

CDR3 length equals 15 residues. Between the trimmed V and J ends, which lost 3 bases and 4 bases, there was a span of 18 bases. Germline V lookup: CDR1 GTSNPN, CDR2 SVGIG (reference sequence). Total RNA amounts of at least 5 micrograms were extracted per sample. Then a second PCR, running roughly 7 to 11 cycles, was carried out with a sample-barcoded 5' primer and a J-beta primer mix. In TCRdb, the 5' RACE reads were re-called with MiXCR into one record per CDR3 protein. The table has approximately 900,000 distinct CDR3 sequences, roughly 50% seen once. The gene calls are TRBV30 and TRBJ1-2, with D unresolved. Sequencing input: blood. The TCR was taken from a man between 25 and 39 years old in good health. CDR3 sequence: CAWSFYVGSGYGYTF. The DNA for the CDR3 is TGTGCCTGGAGCTTTTACGTCGGTTCGGGCTATGGCTACACCTTC.